The clone carrying this T cell receptor (beta chain) was recorded a few times. Its antigen is as yet unknown. TCRdb reprocessed the reads via MiXCR and lists one record per CDR3 protein. Of about 260,000 distinct CDR3 sequences listed, approximately 9% are singletons. Germline V gene lookup returns CDR1 SGHDT and CDR2 YYEEEE. The CDR3 has 15 residues. Losses at the gene ends were 0 bases for V and 7 bases for J; bases not matched to a gene: 9. This entry belongs to a study of T cell repertoires in cytomegalovirus infection. General observations from the study: Individuals carrying CMV plus the relevant HLA were identified by cumulative frequency of public TCR beta families. Across the ex vivo response, the dominant clonotypes were HLA-C-restricted CMV-specific TCR beta clonotypes.

The rearrangement uses TRBV5-6 and TRBJ1-2; 7 nucleotides agree with TRBD1. Sequencing was performed on PBMCs. This receptor was obtained from a human donor in good health (CMV status not recorded). Some clones in this sample may be carry-over from other donors' samples. CDR3 sequence reads: CASSLAGRGESGYTF. CDR3 DNA sequence: TGTGCCAGCAGCTTGGCAGGCAGGGGGGAGAGTGGCTACACCTTC.